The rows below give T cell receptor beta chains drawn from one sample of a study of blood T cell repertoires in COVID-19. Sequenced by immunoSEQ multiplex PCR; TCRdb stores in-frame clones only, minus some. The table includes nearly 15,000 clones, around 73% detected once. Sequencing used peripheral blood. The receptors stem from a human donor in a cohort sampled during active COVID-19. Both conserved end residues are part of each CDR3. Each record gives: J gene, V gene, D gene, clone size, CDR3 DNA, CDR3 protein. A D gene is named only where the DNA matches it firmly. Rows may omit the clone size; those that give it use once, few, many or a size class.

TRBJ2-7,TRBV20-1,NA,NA,TGCAGTGCTCAGTTAGGGGCCGAGCAGTACTTC,CSAQLGAEQYF
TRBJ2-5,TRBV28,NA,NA,TGTGCCAGCAGTGAGGGGGTGGAGGAGACCCAGTACTTC,CASSEGVEETQYF
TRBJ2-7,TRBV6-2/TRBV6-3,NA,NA,TGTGCCAGCAGTTACCGGGGTCTACCTCCCGTCGAGCAGTACTTC,CASSYRGLPPVEQYF
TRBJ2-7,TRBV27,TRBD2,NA,TGTGCCAGCAGTTTACTGGGGAGGGCAGGGCCATTCTCCTACGAGCAGTACTTC,CASSLLGRAGPFSYEQYF
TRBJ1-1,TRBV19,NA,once,TGTGCCAGCCACGGGTTCGGCGCTGAAGCTTTCTTT,CASHGFGAEAFF
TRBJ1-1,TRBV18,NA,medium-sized,TGTGCCAGCTCACCACGACAGAACACTGAAGCTTTCTTT,CASSPRQNTEAFF
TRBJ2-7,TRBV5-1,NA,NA,TGCGCCAGCAGTGAACCGGGTGACGAGCAGTACTTC,CASSEPGDEQYF
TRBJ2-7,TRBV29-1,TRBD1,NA,TGCAGCGTCCGGACAGGGATCTCCTACGAGCAGTACTTC,CSVRTGISYEQYF
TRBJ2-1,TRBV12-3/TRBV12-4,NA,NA,TGTGCCAGCACCACGGACTACGGAGATGAGCAGTTCTTC,CASTTDYGDEQFF
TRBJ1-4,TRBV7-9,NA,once,TGTGCCAGCAGCTTAGCGCTAGGGGAAGCTAATGAAAAACTGTTTTTT,CASSLALGEANEKLFF
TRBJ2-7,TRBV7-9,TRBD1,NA,TGTGCCAGCAGCTGGGGACAAACAGGGGTCGAGCAGTACTTC,CASSWGQTGVEQYF
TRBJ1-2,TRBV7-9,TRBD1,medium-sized,TGTGCCAGCAGCCGAGGACAGGAGAATGAAGGTGGCTACACCTTC,CASSRGQENEGGYTF
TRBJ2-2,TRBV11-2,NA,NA,TGTGCCAGCAGCTCGGGACTTTTAAACACCGGGGAGCTGTTTTTT,CASSSGLLNTGELFF
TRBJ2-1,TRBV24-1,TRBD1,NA,TGTGCCACCAGTGATCCCGGGACAGGGAACAACAATGAGCAGTTCTTC,CATSDPGTGNNNEQFF
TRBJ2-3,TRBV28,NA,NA,TGTGCCAGCAGTCCAAGACAGGGACTGGTGGAAGATACGCAGTATTTT,CASSPRQGLVEDTQYF
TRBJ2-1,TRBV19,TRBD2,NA,TGTGCCAGTAGTTCACTAGCGGGGGGACCCTACAATGAGCAGTTCTTC,CASSSLAGGPYNEQFF
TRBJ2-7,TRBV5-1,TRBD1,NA,TGCGCCAGCACCCCCGGACAGGCCGTATACGAGCAGTACTTC,CASTPGQAVYEQYF
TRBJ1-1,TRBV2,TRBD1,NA,TGTGCCAGCAATCCGCCCGGTGGCAGGGGGCTGAACACTGAAGCTTTCTTT,CASNPPGGRGLNTEAFF
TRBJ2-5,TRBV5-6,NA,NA,TGTGCCAGCAGCTTTTGGGACTTACAAGAGACCCAGTACTTC,CASSFWDLQETQYF
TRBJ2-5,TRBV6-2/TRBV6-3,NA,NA,TGTGCCAGCAGTTACTCGGAGTTGGAGACCCAGTACTTC,CASSYSELETQYF
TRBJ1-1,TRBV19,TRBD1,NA,TGTGCCAGTAGTCCCGACAGGGGAGGGGGTATTGAAGCTTTCTTT,CASSPDRGGGIEAFF
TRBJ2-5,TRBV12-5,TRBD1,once,TGTGCTAGTGGTTTGGGAACAGGGGAAGAGACCCAGTACTTC,CASGLGTGEETQYF
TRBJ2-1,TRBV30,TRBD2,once,TGTGCCGGCAGACTAGCGGGCTACAATGAGCAGTTCTTC,CAGRLAGYNEQFF
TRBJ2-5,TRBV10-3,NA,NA,TGTGCCATCAGTGAGAGGGGGGAGACCCAGTACTTC,CAISERGETQYF
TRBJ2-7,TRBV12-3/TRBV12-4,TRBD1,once,TGTGCCAGCAGTTATGACAGGGGCTACGAGCAGTACTTC,CASSYDRGYEQYF
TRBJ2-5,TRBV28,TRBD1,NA,TGTGCCAGCATTTCAGGGGGCCCGGAGACCCAGTACTTC,CASISGGPETQYF
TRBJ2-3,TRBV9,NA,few,TGTGCCAGCAGCGTAGAAAAGCGGAGCACAGATACGCAGTATTTT,CASSVEKRSTDTQYF
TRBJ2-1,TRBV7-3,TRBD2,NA,TGTGCCAGCAGCAAGACTAGCGGGAGTGCTACCAATGAGCAGTTCTTC,CASSKTSGSATNEQFF
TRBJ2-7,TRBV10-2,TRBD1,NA,TGCGCCAGCAGTGATGGACAGGGCTACGAGCAGTACTTC,CASSDGQGYEQYF
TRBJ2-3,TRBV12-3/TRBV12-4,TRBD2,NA,TGTGCCAGCAGTGCGGGAGGCGATACGCAGTATTTT,CASSAGGDTQYF
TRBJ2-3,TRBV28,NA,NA,TGTGCCAGCAGTTTAGGTCTAGGAGCAGATACGCAGTATTTT,CASSLGLGADTQYF
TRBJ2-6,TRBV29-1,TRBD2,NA,TGCAGCGCTCTTAGCGGGGGGGCGTATGGGGCCAACGTCCTGACTTTC,CSALSGGAYGANVLTF
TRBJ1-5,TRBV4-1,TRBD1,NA,TGCGCCAGCAGCCACCTTTCCGGACAGGGGGGACAGCCCCAGCATTTT,CASSHLSGQGGQPQHF
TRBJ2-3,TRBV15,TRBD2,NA,TGTGCCACCAGCAGAGAGGGGGAGGGAGCAGATACGCAGTATTTT,CATSREGEGADTQYF
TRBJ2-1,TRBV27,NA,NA,TGTGCCAGCAGTTTATCTTCGAGCTTGGTGGATGAGCAGTTCTTC,CASSLSSSLVDEQFF
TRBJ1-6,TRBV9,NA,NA,TGTGCCAGCAGCATTGTCCCCGGAGGGAATTCACCCCTCCACTTT,CASSIVPGGNSPLHF
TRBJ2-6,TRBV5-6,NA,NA,TGTGCCAGCAGCTCCCCGGGAGCCCGGGCTGGGGCCAACGTCCTGACTTTC,CASSSPGARAGANVLTF
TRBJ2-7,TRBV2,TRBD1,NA,TGTGCCAGCAGTGCCACCGGGACAGGGCTCTACGAGCAGTACTTC,CASSATGTGLYEQYF
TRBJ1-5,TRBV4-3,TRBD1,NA,TGCGCCAGCAGCCAGGGACAGAATCAGCCCCAGCATTTT,CASSQGQNQPQHF
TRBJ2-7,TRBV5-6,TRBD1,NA,TGTGCCAGCAGCTTGGTACAGGGGATGAACGAGCAGTACTTC,CASSLVQGMNEQYF
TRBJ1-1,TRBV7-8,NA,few,TGTGCCAGCAGCTTAGCGAGGAACACTGAAGCTTTCTTT,CASSLARNTEAFF
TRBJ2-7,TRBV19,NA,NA,TGTGCCAGTAGAAACAGGGATACCTACGAGCAGTACTTC,CASRNRDTYEQYF
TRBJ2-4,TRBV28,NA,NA,TGTGCCAGCACCTCACTCGGTGCAGCGCTACTCAAAAACATTCAGTACTTC,CASTSLGAALLKNIQYF
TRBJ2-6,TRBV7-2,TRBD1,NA,TGTGCCAGCGCGACAGGGATGGGGGCCAACGTCCTGACTTTC,CASATGMGANVLTF
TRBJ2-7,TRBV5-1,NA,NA,TGCGCCAGCAGCCAAGGGGGAGAAATAAGGGAGCAGTACTTC,CASSQGGEIREQYF
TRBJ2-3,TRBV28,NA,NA,TGTGCCAGCAGTTCATTTTTACAGGGTTTAACCACAGATACGCAGTATTTT,CASSSFLQGLTTDTQYF
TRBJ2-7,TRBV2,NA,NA,TGTGCCAGCAGTGAAGACAAATCCGAGCAGTACTTC,CASSEDKSEQYF
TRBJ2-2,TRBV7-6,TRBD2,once,TGTGCCAGCAGCTCCAGGGAAGGACTAGCGGGGGGGCAGGTCCACACCGGGGAGCTGTTTTTT,CASSSREGLAGGQVHTGELFF